This TCR beta chain was recorded in a study of blood T cell repertoires in COVID-19. Study in general: There were acute and convalescent COVID-19 samples, and they came from the United States, Italy and Spain.

Germline V gene sequence: CDR1 SQVTM, CDR2 ANQGSEA. The CDR3 has 16 residues. V trimming: 4 bases; J trimming: 0 bases; junction bases outside the gene matches: 9. Methods used by the authors: Amplification of reference gene primers was used by the study to estimate nucleated cell counts. Assay: immunoSEQ multiplex PCR; the TCRdb copy retains only in-frame clones and omits some. That table furnishes V, J and clone size, whereas the DNA furnished D and trimming. The sample holds 150,000 or so clones, about 82% seen once. The sequenced sample was peripheral blood. This sequence joins TRBV29-1 and TRBJ1-3; 7 bases line up with TRBD1. The TCR was taken from a woman aged 80 or older with active or convalescent COVID-19. The CDR3 reads CSVGEEGANSGNTIYF. For the CDR3, the DNA is TGCAGCGTTGGCGAGGAGGGGGCGAACTCTGGAAACACCATATATTTT. Variable domain in full (rest from reference TRBV29-1 and TRBJ1-3): SAVISQKPSRDICQRGTSLTIQCQVDSQVTMMFWYRQQPGQSLTLIATANQGSEATYESGFVIDKFPISRPNLTFSTLTVSNMSPEDSSIYLCSVGEEGANSGNTIYFGEGSWLTVV.